The next 12 T cell receptor beta chains were all read from a single sample in a study of blood T cell repertoires in COVID-19. The data were produced by immunoSEQ multiplex PCR, yet TCRdb's version contains in-frame clones alone and is incomplete. The sample lists 80,000 to 100,000 clones; about 80% were seen once. The sample consisted of peripheral blood. These receptors were collected from a human donor in a cohort sampled during active COVID-19.

This sequence joins TRBV4-1 and TRBJ2-7; 9 positions agree with TRBD2. Germline loops: CDR1 MGHRA, CDR2 YSYEKL. J gave up 4 bases and V 4 bases, and 11 bases lay outside the gene matches. This CDR3 has 16 residues. The CDR3: CASSRTLLAGGYEQYF. CDR3 DNA: TGCGCCAGCAGCCGCACCTTACTAGCGGGTGGATACGAGCAGTACTTC.

This clone was recorded once. J is TRBJ1-1 and V is TRBV6-2 or TRBV6-3, with 7 bases identical to TRBD1. The CDR3 has 18 residues. Germline V gene lookup returns CDR1 MNHEY and CDR2 SVGEGT. V shed 6 bases and J 2 bases; nucleotides not matched to a gene: 18. The CDR3 DNA reads TGTGCCAGCAGCCGACAGAAGCGGACAGGTCGCGTCAACACTGAAGCTTTCTTT. It specifies CASSRQKRTGRVNTEAFF.

V gene TRBV6-2 or TRBV6-3 combines with J gene TRBJ2-7; D gene uncertain. Trimming took off 0 bases at V and 7 bases at J, with 4 bases between the two ends. Per germline, CDR1 MNHEY and CDR2 SVGEGT. CDR3 length equals 11 residues. CDR3 region: CASSYSREQYF. In nucleotides, the CDR3 is TGTGCCAGCAGTTACTCGAGGGAGCAGTACTTC.

The chain employs TRBV24-1 and TRBJ2-1; D may be TRBD2 (6 bases). The CDR3 totals 12 residues. V dropped 9 bases and J dropped 6 bases, with 11 bases sitting between them. CDR1 is KGHDR and CDR2 is SFDVKD in the germline V gene. Here the CDR3 reads CATLWTINEQFF. The CDR3 nucleotides read TGTGCCACCCTGTGGACTATCAATGAGCAGTTCTTC.

V and J are TRBV7-2 and TRBJ2-7; 10 bases map to TRBD2. J gave up 3 bases and V 5 bases, and 13 bases lay outside the gene matches. The CDR3 totals 17 residues. Germline loops: CDR1 SGHTA, CDR2 FQGNSA. CDR3 amino acids: CASSPRGSGRLSYEQYF. The CDR3 nucleotides read TGTGCCAGCAGCCCTCGGGGTAGCGGGAGGCTCAGCTACGAGCAGTACTTC.

As DNA, the CDR3 is TGTGCCAGCAGCCTGCGGGGGGCATTTGGCTACACCTTC. Its translation: CASSLRGAFGYTF. This rearrangement joins TRBV5-5 to TRBJ1-2, with a tentative D call TRBD1 (6 bases). The CDR3 contains 13 residues. Germline V gene data show CDR1 as SGHKS and CDR2 as YYEKEE (reference sequence). The V gene lost 4 bases and the J gene lost 7 bases, with 14 bases spanning the gap.

The J gene is TRBJ2-7, the V gene TRBV7-9, with 10 bases matching TRBD2. Germline-derived CDR1 and CDR2 are SEHNR and FQNEAQ (reference sequence). Unmatched junction bases numbered 0, after V lost 2 bases and J lost 2 bases. The CDR3 loop spans 14 amino acids. The DNA of the CDR3 is TGTGCCAGCAGCTTAAGCGGGAGGGCCTACGAGCAGTACTTC. It translates to CASSLSGRAYEQYF.

J is TRBJ2-3 and V is TRBV2; TRBD2 is a possible D gene (5 bases). Germline CDR1 reads SNHLY; CDR2 reads FYNNEI. This CDR3 comprises 16 residues. V was trimmed by 0 bases and J by 4 bases, leaving 14 bases between them. The CDR3 spells CASSEAELGYADTQYF. CDR3 DNA: TGTGCCAGCAGTGAAGCAGAACTAGGGTACGCAGATACGCAGTATTTT.

The gene calls are TRBV7-2 and TRBJ2-7; tentatively, D is TRBD2 (6 bases). Germline V lookup: CDR1 SGHTA, CDR2 FQGNSA. The CDR3 has 15 residues. V was shortened by 1 base and J by 7 bases, with 17 bases between the two germline ends. The CDR3 nucleotides are TGTGCCAGCAGCTTAGAGACCACCCGGAGGGGTGAGCAGTACTTC. Amino acid sequence: CASSLETTRRGEQYF.

This clone was observed a few times. This sequence joins TRBV19 and TRBJ2-1; 8 positions match TRBD2. With V trimmed by 10 bases and J by 8 bases, 13 bases remained unmatched. The CDR3 has 14 amino acids. Germline CDR1 LNHDA, CDR2 SQIVND (reference sequence). The CDR3 protein is CATAPGLGGDEQFF. The CDR3 nucleotides are TGTGCCACCGCACCGGGACTAGGGGGGGATGAGCAGTTCTTC.

This clone was picked up a small number of times. The chain recombines TRBV5-1 with TRBJ2-7; 14 bases agree with TRBD2. J lost 2 bases, V lost 4 bases, and 11 bases had no gene match. Germline V gives CDR1 SGHRS, CDR2 YFSETQ. The CDR3 runs to 18 residues. CDR3 nucleotides: TGCGCCAGCAGCACAACCGGGACTAGCGGGAGTAGGACCTACGAGCAGTACTTC. Translated: CASSTTGTSGSRTYEQYF.

V usage is TRBV9 and J usage is TRBJ2-5, with D possibly matching TRBD2 (7 bases). The germline V gene encodes CDR1 SGDLS and CDR2 YYNGEE. The ends were cut back, 0 bases at V and 4 bases at J, with 10 bases in the middle. This CDR3 contains 14 residues. The CDR3 DNA reads TGTGCCAGCAGCGTAGGGGGGGGCCCAGAGACCCAGTACTTC. It specifies CASSVGGGPETQYF.